This T cell receptor beta chain was sequenced during a study of blood T cell repertoires in COVID-19. V lost 4 bases, J lost 7 bases, and 14 bases lay in between. This CDR3 comprises 14 residues. Germline V gene data show CDR1 as SEHNR and CDR2 as FQNEAQ (reference sequence). Per the original data handling: Reference gene primer amplification in the assay estimated nucleated cell counts. Method: immunoSEQ multiplex PCR; TCRdb's copy keeps in-frame clones and lacks some. Clonal size and the V and J genes are those of that table, whereas D and trimming came from the DNA. There are approximately 65,000 clones in the sample; around four fifths occur only once, and roughly 20% lies in the top ten. This clone was seen a single time.

Sequenced input: peripheral blood. V is TRBV7-9 and J is TRBJ1-5, with a possible D match to TRBD1 (6 bases). The receptor was isolated from a woman aged 80 or older with active or convalescent COVID-19. This CDR3 reads CASSSQGLGQPQHF. Written as DNA, the CDR3 is TGTGCCAGCAGCTCACAGGGTCTGGGACAGCCCCAGCATTTT.